These T cell receptor beta chains were read from a single sample in a study of T cell repertoires in cytomegalovirus infection. From the reads, TCRdb called clonotypes with MiXCR, one entry per CDR3 protein. This sample has some 900,000 distinct CDR3 sequences, with approximately 32% found just once. Antigens for these TCRs are unknown. Here the sequenced sample was cultured CD8+ T cells from PBMCs, taken from culture after CMV antigen stimulation. The receptors shown here come from a human donor in good health (CMV status not recorded). Some clones in this sample may be carry-over from other donors' samples. Both conserved end residues are part of each CDR3. The D gene is left open where the match is weak. Size is omitted from some rows. Given values are once, few, many or a class for expanded clones.

clone size | J gene | D gene | V gene | CDR3 protein | CDR3 DNA
. | TRBJ1-2 | TRBD1 | TRBV7-9 | CASSGPGQLYGYTF | TGTGCCAGCAGCGGGCCGGGACAGCTCTATGGCTACACCTTC
. | TRBJ2-3 | . | TRBV29-1 | CSTVPSIRADTQYF | TGCAGCACGGTTCCCTCTATTCGGGCAGATACGCAGTATTTT
. | TRBJ1-5 | . | TRBV4-1 | CASSQEEGYGNQPQHF | TGCGCCAGCAGCCAAGAGGAGGGGTATGGCAATCAGCCCCAGCATTTT
few | TRBJ1-1 | TRBD1 | TRBV4-1 | CASSQPQGAGNTEAFF | TGCGCCAGCAGCCAGCCACAGGGGGCAGGAAACACTGAAGCTTTCTTT
. | TRBJ2-6 | . | TRBV15 | CATSRVQTGANVLTF | TGTGCCACCAGCAGAGTTCAGACTGGGGCCAACGTCCTGACTTTC
. | TRBJ2-1 | . | TRBV6-5 | CASSYFGQEVDNEQFF | TGTGCCAGCAGTTACTTCGGCCAGGAGGTCGACAATGAGCAGTTCTTC
. | TRBJ2-2 | . | TRBV20-1 | CSASKGSTGELFF | TGCAGTGCTAGTAAAGGGTCCACCGGGGAGCTGTTTTTT
few | TRBJ2-1 | TRBD2 | TRBV12-3/TRBV12-4 | CASRGGLAGVNEQFF | TGTGCCAGCAGGGGCGGACTAGCGGGGGTGAATGAGCAGTTCTTC
. | TRBJ2-3 | . | TRBV6-2/TRBV6-3 | CASSAAGFTDTQYF | TGTGCCAGCAGCGCCGCGGGGTTCACAGATACGCAGTATTTT
. | TRBJ1-2 | . | TRBV19 | CATSAGAVYGYTF | TGTGCCACCTCGGCGGGGGCGGTCTATGGCTACACCTTC
. | TRBJ2-5 | . | TRBV4-1 | CASSQGPSLQETQYF | TGCGCCAGCAGCCAAGGTCCCAGCCTCCAAGAGACCCAGTACTTC
. | TRBJ2-1 | . | TRBV7-9 | CASSGPGYYNEQFF | TGTGCCAGCAGCGGACCGGGTTACTACAATGAGCAGTTCTTC
. | TRBJ2-2 | TRBD1 | TRBV4-1 | CASSQDPGQENTGKLFF | TGCGCCAGCAGCCAAGATCCGGGACAGGAGAACACCGGGAAGCTGTTTTTT
. | TRBJ2-7 | . | TRBV7-9 | CASSLGRPSGEQYF | TGTGCCAGCAGCTTAGGCAGGCCCTCGGGCGAGCAGTACTTC
. | TRBJ1-1 | . | TRBV7-8 | CASSHSTNTEAFF | TGTGCCAGCAGCCACAGCACGAACACTGAAGCTTTCTTT
many | TRBJ1-5 | TRBD1 | TRBV7-8 | CASGTGGLYQPQHF | TGTGCCAGCGGGACAGGGGGCCTATATCAGCCCCAGCATTTT
once | TRBJ1-3 | . | TRBV7-6 | CVSSLARGGSGNTIYF | TGTGTCAGCAGCTTAGCGAGGGGAGGCTCTGGAAACACCATATATTTT
few | TRBJ1-1 | . | TRBV4-2 | CASSQVDGLYTEAFF | TGTGCCAGCAGCCAAGTCGATGGGCTCTACACTGAAGCTTTCTTT
. | TRBJ2-3 | TRBD2 | TRBV20-1 | CSASGGVTDTQYF | TGCAGTGCTAGTGGGGGGGTCACAGATACGCAGTATTTT
few | TRBJ1-5 | . | TRBV19 | CASSADSYNQPQHF | TGTGCCAGTAGTGCCGACAGTTACAATCAGCCCCAGCATTTT
once | TRBJ2-3 | TRBD1 | TRBV12-3/TRBV12-4 | CASIEGGTTDTQYF | TGTGCCAGCATTGAAGGGGGCACGACAGATACGCAGTATTTT
. | TRBJ2-3 | TRBD2 | TRBV27 | CASSLRLAVSTDTQYF | TGTGCCAGCAGTTTAAGGCTAGCGGTGAGCACAGATACGCAGTATTTT
. | TRBJ1-2 | . | TRBV12-3/TRBV12-4 | CASSSPQNNYGYTF | TGTGCCAGCAGTTCCCCGCAGAATAACTATGGCTACACCTTC
few | TRBJ2-2 | . | TRBV7-9 | CASSSQGRDTGELFF | TGTGCCAGCAGCTCGCAGGGGCGGGACACCGGGGAGCTGTTTTTT
. | TRBJ1-1 | . | TRBV27 | CASSFSTGYTEAFF | TGTGCCAGCAGTTTTAGCACAGGCTACACTGAAGCTTTCTTT
many | TRBJ2-3 | . | TRBV7-9 | CASSGSRDSSTDTQYF | TGTGCCAGCAGCGGGTCGAGGGACTCTAGCACAGATACGCAGTATTTT
. | TRBJ2-7 | TRBD2 | TRBV7-6 | CASSSAGTSGGPSILYEQYF | TGTGCCAGCAGCTCCGCCGGGACTAGCGGGGGGCCCTCTATCCTCTACGAGCAGTACTTC
few | TRBJ2-7 | TRBD2 | TRBV10-1 | CASSESRPGGGTLDEQYF | TGCGCCAGCAGTGAATCTCGGCCGGGGGGAGGTACACTCGACGAGCAGTACTTC
few | TRBJ2-2 | . | TRBV7-9 | CASSSYGAQNTGELFF | TGTGCCAGCAGTTCGTACGGGGCTCAAAACACCGGGGAGCTGTTTTTT
. | TRBJ2-1 | . | TRBV6-1 | CASGRGSYNEQFF | TGTGCCAGCGGTCGGGGTTCCTACAATGAGCAGTTCTTC
few | TRBJ2-2 | . | TRBV7-3 | CASSLNDLNTGELFF | TGTGCCAGCAGCTTAAATGATTTAAACACCGGGGAGCTGTTTTTT
few | TRBJ2-1 | TRBD2 | TRBV2 | CASRAGGWFF | TGTGCCAGCAGGGCGGGGGGCTGGTTCTTC
. | TRBJ1-2 | . | TRBV7-9 | CASSLDSGNYGYTF | TGTGCCAGCAGCTTAGACTCTGGGAACTATGGCTACACCTTC
few | TRBJ2-1 | TRBD1 | TRBV7-8 | CASSHPDRGLGDEQFF | TGTGCCAGCAGCCACCCCGACAGGGGGCTCGGCGATGAGCAGTTCTTC
. | TRBJ2-1 | TRBD1 | TRBV5-5 | CASSLRDRGLLEYNEQFF | TGTGCCAGCAGCTTGAGGGACAGGGGGCTGTTGGAGTACAATGAGCAGTTCTTC
. | TRBJ1-2 | TRBD1 | TRBV5-4 | CASSLDRGSFPVGGYTF | TGTGCCAGCAGCTTGGACAGGGGCTCATTCCCTGTTGGGGGCTACACCTTC
. | TRBJ2-1 | TRBD2 | TRBV24-1 | CATSDPSRDGGDNEQFF | TGTGCCACCAGTGACCCCTCCAGGGACGGGGGGGACAATGAGCAGTTCTTC
. | TRBJ1-2 | . | TRBV28 | CASRRLVPFRALWHGYTF | TGTGCCAGCCGCCGACTCGTTCCCTTCCGGGCCCTATGGCATGGCTACACCTTC
. | TRBJ2-5 | TRBD2 | TRBV6-5 | CASSYSPSGGFQETQYF | TGTGCCAGCAGTTACTCGCCTAGCGGGGGATTCCAAGAGACCCAGTACTTC
few | TRBJ2-1 | TRBD2 | TRBV6-6 | CASNPAGGLGEQFF | TGTGCCAGCAACCCAGCGGGGGGGCTGGGTGAGCAGTTCTTC
. | TRBJ1-6 | TRBD1 | TRBV19 | CASSGQGANNSPLHF | TGTGCCAGTAGTGGACAGGGGGCCAACAATTCACCCCTCCACTTT
. | TRBJ1-5 | TRBD1 | TRBV7-9 | CASSLALPSTGGDQPQHF | TGTGCCAGCAGCTTAGCCTTGCCATCGACAGGGGGCGATCAGCCCCAGCATTTT
. | TRBJ1-2 | TRBD1 | TRBV7-9 | CASSLEATGDYYGYTF | TGTGCCAGCAGCTTAGAAGCGACAGGGGACTACTATGGCTACACCTTC
once | TRBJ1-1 | . | TRBV29-1 | CSVVQGGTEAFF | TGCAGCGTTGTACAGGGAGGCACTGAAGCTTTCTTT
few | TRBJ1-1 | TRBD1 | TRBV7-8 | CASSLEGRGRAEAFF | TGTGCCAGCAGCTTAGAGGGCAGGGGGAGGGCTGAAGCTTTCTTT
. | TRBJ1-2 | . | TRBV12-3/TRBV12-4 | CASSSGQAAGYTF | TGTGCCAGCAGTTCGGGGCAGGCTGCTGGCTACACCTTC
. | TRBJ1-6 | . | TRBV6-1 | CASSLRDAYNSPLHF | TGTGCCAGCAGTCTCCGGGACGCCTATAATTCACCCCTCCACTTT
. | TRBJ1-4 | . | TRBV7-6 | CASSLGVEDEKLFF | TGTGCCAGCAGCTTAGGAGTCGAGGATGAAAAACTGTTTTTT